The rows below give T cell receptor beta chains drawn from one sample of a study of cytomegalovirus exposure and HLA in healthy donors. The assay was immunoSEQ multiplex PCR, and TCRdb's table has in-frame clones only and misses some. The sample contains about 200,000 clones, around 86% of which appear only once. The sequenced sample was PBMCs. These receptors all stem from a woman aged 18-30 years in good health and CMV-seropositive. Each CDR3 is given with its conserved first and last residue. D genes are given only for firm matches. The listing skips clone size in some rows; elsewhere it reads once, few, many or a size class.

v_gene,abundance,d_gene,j_gene,CDR3nt,CDR3aa
TRBV5-1,.,TRBD2,TRBJ2-3,TGCGCCAGCAGCTCGGGGGGTGATACGCAGTATTTT,CASSSGGDTQYF
TRBV9,.,.,TRBJ2-1,TGTGCCAGCAGCGTAGGGGGACATTTCTACAATGAGCAGTTCTTC,CASSVGGHFYNEQFF
TRBV7-9,.,.,TRBJ2-1,TGTGCCAGCAGCTTAGTTGAGGGAGGGGGGGATGAGCAGTTCTTC,CASSLVEGGGDEQFF
TRBV30,.,TRBD2,TRBJ2-2,TGTGCCTGGAGTAGGGGGCGGACTAGCGGGAGTAGCGGCACCGGGGAGCTGTTTTTT,CAWSRGRTSGSSGTGELFF
TRBV27,.,TRBD2,TRBJ2-5,TGTGCCAGCAGTTTACCCTCCCCGCGGGAGGGCCAAGAGACCCAGTACTTC,CASSLPSPREGQETQYF
TRBV11-2,.,TRBD1,TRBJ1-2,TGTGCCAGCAGCTTACAGGGGGCCACGCGAAACTATGGCTACACCTTC,CASSLQGATRNYGYTF
TRBV19,.,TRBD1,TRBJ2-7,TGTGCCAGTAGTATCGACAGGGACTACGAGCAGTACTTC,CASSIDRDYEQYF
TRBV5-1,.,.,TRBJ2-2,TGCGCCAGCAGCTTGGTGGCGGGATCGAACACCGGGGAGCTGTTTTTT,CASSLVAGSNTGELFF
TRBV2,few,TRBD1,TRBJ1-2,TGTGCCAGCCACAGGGGAATGGATGGCTACACCTTC,CASHRGMDGYTF
TRBV27,.,.,TRBJ2-7,TGTGCCAGCAGTTTATTGCGGGGCTACGAGCAGTACTTC,CASSLLRGYEQYF
TRBV29-1,few,TRBD1,TRBJ2-7,TGCAGCGTTGGCGCCCGACAGGGGTCCCCCTACGAGCAGTACTTC,CSVGARQGSPYEQYF
TRBV5-1,.,TRBD2,TRBJ2-7,TGCGCCAGCAGCTCTTTAGCGGGAGGGAGGAACGAGCAGTACTTC,CASSSLAGGRNEQYF
TRBV19,.,TRBD2,TRBJ2-7,TGTGCCAGTAGTCCCACTAGCGGGCGCCCCTACGAGCAGTACTTC,CASSPTSGRPYEQYF
TRBV15,.,.,TRBJ2-3,TGTGCCACCAAGCGGAGTTCGACAGATACGCAGTATTTT,CATKRSSTDTQYF
TRBV5-6,once,TRBD2,TRBJ2-1,TGTGCCAGCAGCCCGACTAGCGGGAGTGGTTACAATGAGCAGTTCTTC,CASSPTSGSGYNEQFF
TRBV30,.,.,TRBJ2-2,TGTGCCTGGAGTGCTAGCCTCCCCGGGGAGCTGTTTTTT,CAWSASLPGELFF
TRBV6-6,.,TRBD1,TRBJ1-2,TGTGCCAGCAGTTACAACCTACAGGGGGGTGGCTACACCTTC,CASSYNLQGGGYTF
TRBV30,.,TRBD2,TRBJ2-7,TGTGCCTCCAGCGGGGATGGTAGCTCCTACGAGCAGTACTTC,CASSGDGSSYEQYF
TRBV9,once,TRBD1,TRBJ1-2,TGTGCCAGCAGCCCTCGACAGGGGGCCGACTATGGCTACACCTTC,CASSPRQGADYGYTF